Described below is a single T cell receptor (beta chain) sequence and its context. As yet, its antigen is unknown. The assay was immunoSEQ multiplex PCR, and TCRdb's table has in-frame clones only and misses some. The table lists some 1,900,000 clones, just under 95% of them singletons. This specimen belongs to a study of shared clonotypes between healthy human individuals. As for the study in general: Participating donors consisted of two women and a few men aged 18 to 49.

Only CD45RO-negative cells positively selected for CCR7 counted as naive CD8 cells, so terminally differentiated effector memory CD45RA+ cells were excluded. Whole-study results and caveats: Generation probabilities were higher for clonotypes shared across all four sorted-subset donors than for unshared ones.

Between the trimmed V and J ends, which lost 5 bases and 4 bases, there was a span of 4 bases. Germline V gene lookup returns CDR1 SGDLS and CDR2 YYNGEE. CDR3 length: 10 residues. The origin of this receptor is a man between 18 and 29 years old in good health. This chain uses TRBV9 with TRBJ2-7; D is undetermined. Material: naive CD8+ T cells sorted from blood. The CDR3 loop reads CASRVYEQYF. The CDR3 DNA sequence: TGTGCCAGCAGAGTGTACGAGCAGTACTTC.